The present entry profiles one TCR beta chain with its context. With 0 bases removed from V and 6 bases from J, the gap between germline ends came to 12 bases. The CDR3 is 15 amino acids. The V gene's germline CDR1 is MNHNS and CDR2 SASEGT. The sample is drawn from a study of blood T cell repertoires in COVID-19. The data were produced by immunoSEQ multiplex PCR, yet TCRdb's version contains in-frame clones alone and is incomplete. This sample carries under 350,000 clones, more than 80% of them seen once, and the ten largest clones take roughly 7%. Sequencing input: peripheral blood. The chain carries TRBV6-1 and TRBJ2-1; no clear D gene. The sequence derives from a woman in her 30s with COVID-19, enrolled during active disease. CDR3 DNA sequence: TGTGCCAGCAGTGAAGCGAGATCGACGGGCAATGAGCAGTTCTTC. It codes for CASSEARSTGNEQFF.